This T cell receptor beta chain was found in a study of blood T cell repertoires in COVID-19. The authors' processing: Reference gene primer amplification gave estimated nucleated cell counts. The method was immunoSEQ multiplex PCR; TCRdb's version includes in-frame clones alone and lacks a portion of them. D and trimming come from the DNA, and the V and J calls and clone size come from that table. The profile shows about 97,000 clones, 70% to 90% of them singletons. This CDR3 region has 15 residues. Sequenced input: peripheral blood. This TCR derives from a human donor in a cohort sampled during active COVID-19. V and J are TRBV21-1 and TRBJ2-1; the D call TRBD1 from the table was never checked on the DNA. TRBV21-1 is a known pseudogene. CDR3 DNA: TGTGCCAGCAGCAAAGCTCCCAGGGTCTACAATGAGCAGTTCTTC. Its translation: CASSKAPRVYNEQFF.